This record looks at one T cell receptor (beta chain) sequence and its context. This clonotype occurred a few times. No antigen is known for it. Base qualities are missing; no much larger clone stands one base away. The hyperthyroidism patients were 18 to 65 years old and newly diagnosed, with a disease duration of less than 2 months. Patients with other autoimmune diseases, uncontrolled infections, pregnancy or lactation were excluded from the study. Diagnosis relied on clinical symptoms, serum thyroxine, TRAb, thyroid ultrasound and orbital computed tomography. Total RNA was extracted with Trizol reagent and quality-checked on an Agilent 2100 Bioanalyzer. For repertoire sequencing, TCR beta CDR3 regions were amplified from RNA transcripts. The first round was an RT-PCR using HTBI primers with the Qiagen OneStep RT-PCR kit, and this first round was followed by a second-round multiplex PCR, then size selection and purification. Libraries were sequenced on an Illumina HiSeq2000 using paired-end 100 bp reads. Turning to the authors' computational methods: SOAPnuke was used for read processing, and reads with adapters, uncalled bases, a mean Phred below 15, or no exact constant-primer or identifier match were discarded. COPE v1.2.5 was used to merge the high-quality paired reads. Clonotypes were defined as unique nucleotide sequences and were aligned to IMGT TRB V, D and J references using MiTCR v1.1. The analysis was limited to V-J combinations with a frequency above 0.0001, which together covered over 98% of repertoires. A TCR clonal expansion and chaos score per V-J combination was defined as the ratio of F50 clonal expansion to chaos observed in the TCRdist matrix. Features were reduced by Welch's t-statistics and random forest to over ten V-J combinations, which fed a naive Bayes classifier. Thyroid-blood repertoire similarity was quantified with the Morisita-Horn index. In-frame beta chains were kept once TCRdb had trimmed the public reads at Q25 with fastp and called clones with MiXCR. Every distinct CDR3 protein forms one entry, paired with its most common genes and DNA. TCRdb's processing, not the authors' own work, is the source of the V and J calls. A total of around 1,000,000 distinct CDR3 sequences appear in this sample, roughly two fifths of them only once. More than 9.5% of the sample belongs to the ten largest clones.

This record belongs to a study of Graves' ophthalmopathy and Graves' hyperthyroidism listed by TCRdb under 2018. With regard to the full study: A patient counted as having stable hyperthyroidism if there was no progression to ophthalmopathy within 18 months of follow-up. After sampling, hyperthyroidism patients received methimazole starting at 30 mg daily, and ophthalmopathy patients received high-dose intravenous methylprednisolone. To explore V-J signatures that distinguish ophthalmopathy from hyperthyroidism, a discovery set of under 110 patients was enrolled, made up of under 50 with ophthalmopathy and fewer than 60 with stable hyperthyroidism. In total, 135 blood samples were TCR-sequenced: roughly 45 ophthalmopathy, some 75 hyperthyroidism and roughly 17 hyperthyroidism-to-ophthalmopathy patients. An independent validation cohort was composed of some 19 hyperthyroidism patients and more than 15 patients who later progressed from hyperthyroidism to ophthalmopathy. In about 6 hyperthyroidism patients, the T-cell repertoire of thyroid tissue was compared with the T-cell repertoire of blood. The study used TCR beta repertoire signatures to distinguish Graves' ophthalmopathy from Graves' hyperthyroidism and to predict progression to ophthalmopathy. Overall results and qualifications from the work: Among expanded thyroid clonotypes with frequency above 0.001, most also showed up in blood, which suggests that blood repertoires may reflect the thyroid immune response. Sample size was not predetermined statistically, and investigators were not blinded to group allocation. In cross-validation, the 13-signature model distinguished ophthalmopathy from stable hyperthyroidism with about 90% sensitivity and nearly 82% specificity, and in the test set the corresponding values were around 78% and 73%. In validation, the model predicted ophthalmopathy progression with nearly 71% sensitivity and around 72% specificity; some 13 predicted patients were CT-confirmed with GO in a median of around 6 months.

Sequences were obtained from peripheral blood or thyroid tissue (not recorded which). The sequence came from an adult man with Graves' hyperthyroidism.

The CDR3 loop reads CASSRTGEGGYEQYF. The sequenced DNA: TGTGCCAGCAGCCGGACAGGGGAGGGCGGCTACGAGCAGTACTTC. The rearranged chain carries TRBV7-6 and TRBJ2-7; a stretch of 9 junction bases matches TRBD1. The CDR3 measures 15 amino acids from cysteine to phenylalanine. Only CDR3 DNA remains: 45 bases, in frame from the first base. CDR1 is given as SGHVS and CDR2 as FNYEAQ, both from the germline V gene. Here V drops 5 bases and J drops 3 bases, and the junction holds 8 bases not matched to any gene.